This T cell receptor (beta chain) comes out of a study of blood T cell repertoires in COVID-19 (TCRdb year 2020). At the level of the whole study: The collaborator samples originated in the United States, Italy and Spain and spanned the acute and convalescent phases of COVID-19. The material from the prospective study consisted of cDNA or gDNA derived from T cells, B-cell-depleted T cells, or PBMCs. The dataset comprised deeply sampled blood TCRbeta repertoires from subjects exposed to, actively infected with, or recovered from COVID-19. A freely available public database, intended as a resource for researchers studying the immune response to SARS-CoV-2, is where the repertoires were released. The samples were drawn from the first 160 participants of the ongoing ImmuneRACE study and from 1,254 subjects provided by 6 global collaborators. Nearly every sample came with metadata listing a de-identified subject ID, COVID-19 status, age in years and sex. Where available, HLA class I and class II types were taken from metadata supplied by the sample provider and were not determined by assay-based typing.

As encoded in the germline V gene (reference sequence), CDR1 is LNHDA while CDR2 is SQIVND. Trimming leaves V shorter by 6 bases and J shorter by 13 bases, with the junction holding 9 bases beyond the gene matches. The CDR3 has 12 amino acids, counting the end cysteine and phenylalanine. Of all the DNA, just the CDR3 is kept, 36 bases in frame from base 1. Study-wide findings and limitations: How much clinical and demographic metadata was included differed by source and by participant, and the metadata was provided uncurated.

Regarding this clone: Its antigen has not been determined. The input lacks base qualities; no much larger clone sits a single base away.

Enrolling through a virtual design, the prospective study's participants ranged in age from roughly 18 to 89 years and lived across around 25 United States geographic areas. In the prospective study, cohorts were assigned on the basis of participant-reported clinical history obtained from a screening survey and a study questionnaire. Exposed participants were defined as having been in contact with someone with a PCR-confirmed or clinician-diagnosed COVID-19 case within 2 weeks of study entry. In the prospective study, whole blood, serum and a nasopharyngeal or oropharyngeal swab were collected from each participant by mobile phlebotomists. Prospective study participants could optionally give additional blood draws and questionnaires over an approximately two-month period. Before DNA extraction, prospective study blood samples were shipped either frozen or at room temperature. The immunoSEQ Assay, a bias-controlled multiplex PCR, was used to amplify TCRbeta CDR3 regions from genomic DNA. As for the authors' bioinformatics: The number of nucleated cells in each sample was estimated by amplification of reference gene primers within the assay. To quantify the absolute abundance of each unique TCRbeta CDR3 rearrangement, sequence reads were collapsed and filtered. Productive Simpson clonality was computed per sample as the square root of Simpson's diversity index over productive rearrangements. TCRdb holds this immuneACCESS table with in-frame rearrangements only. Some clones are missing; in checked studies, unresolved V genes explain under half, and the rest has no known cause. V and J calls and clone size are given by that table; D and trimming were obtained from the DNA. In this sample the table shows 350,000 to 500,000 clones, about 88% of which occur a single time. The top ten clonotypes cover 1.2% to 1.5% of the sample.

This chain is built from TRBV19 and TRBJ2-1; the central 7 bases match TRBD2. The receptor comes from a young woman who had been exposed to COVID-19. Sequenced: PBMCs or T cells enriched from blood (not recorded which). The DNA sequence is TGTGCCAGTAGATCATCCGGGACTATTCAGTTCTTC. This sequence encodes CASRSSGTIQFF.